The rows below give T cell receptor beta chains drawn from one sample of a study of T cells after posttransplantation cyclophosphamide. The protocol was immunoSEQ multiplex PCR, while the TCRdb copy is restricted to in-frame clones and leaves out a portion. The repertoire consists of over 20,000 clones, none detected only once. Sequencing used PBMCs. These receptors were obtained from a man aged 45-65 years in good health, CMV-negative, and a related stem cell transplant donor. CDR3s include the opening cysteine and the closing phenylalanine or tryptophan. D genes are given only for firm matches. Some rows have no size entry. The others give once, few or many, or a class for an expanded clone.

d_gene: -; v_gene: TRBV5-1; abundance: many; j_gene: TRBJ2-3; CDR3aa: CASSLTSWSTDTQYF; CDR3nt: TGCGCCAGCAGCTTGACTAGTTGGAGCACAGATACGCAGTATTTT
d_gene: TRBD1; v_gene: TRBV27; abundance: many; j_gene: TRBJ2-3; CDR3aa: CASSLGQGDTDTQYF; CDR3nt: TGTGCCAGCAGTTTGGGACAGGGGGACACAGATACGCAGTATTTT
d_gene: -; v_gene: TRBV23-1; abundance: few; j_gene: TRBJ2-7; CDR3aa: CASSQSKGLPSAYEQYF; CDR3nt: TGCGCCAGCAGTCAGTCTAAGGGACTCCCGAGCGCCTACGAGCAGTACTTC
d_gene: TRBD1; v_gene: TRBV30; abundance: many; j_gene: TRBJ1-5; CDR3aa: CAWSVGGRRSNQPQHF; CDR3nt: TGTGCCTGGAGTGTAGGGGGCCGGAGGAGCAATCAGCCCCAGCATTTT
d_gene: TRBD2; v_gene: TRBV5-1; abundance: many; j_gene: TRBJ2-1; CDR3aa: CASSRRLSGSSNEQFF; CDR3nt: TGCGCCAGCAGTCGTCGACTTAGCGGGAGTTCAAATGAGCAGTTCTTC
d_gene: -; v_gene: TRBV19; abundance: -; j_gene: TRBJ2-4; CDR3aa: CASSVQAVGLRGIQYF; CDR3nt: TGTGCCAGTAGTGTACAAGCTGTGGGTCTGAGAGGGATTCAGTACTTC
d_gene: -; v_gene: TRBV2; abundance: many; j_gene: TRBJ1-5; CDR3aa: CASSGKGGAQPQHF; CDR3nt: TGTGCCAGCAGTGGGAAGGGGGGGGCCCAGCCCCAGCATTTT
d_gene: -; v_gene: TRBV14; abundance: many; j_gene: TRBJ2-2; CDR3aa: CASSRRTGELFF; CDR3nt: TGTGCCAGCAGTCGTAGAACGGGGGAGCTGTTTTTT
d_gene: TRBD1; v_gene: TRBV4-1; abundance: many; j_gene: TRBJ2-7; CDR3aa: CASSSPGQGSYEQYF; CDR3nt: TGCGCCAGCAGCTCACCGGGACAGGGTTCCTACGAGCAGTACTTC
d_gene: -; v_gene: TRBV27; abundance: many; j_gene: TRBJ1-4; CDR3aa: CASSPLIGGVEKLFF; CDR3nt: TGTGCCAGCAGTCCTCTCATAGGGGGGGTTGAAAAACTGTTTTTT
d_gene: TRBD1; v_gene: TRBV2; abundance: many; j_gene: TRBJ1-3; CDR3aa: CASSYQGAGNTIYF; CDR3nt: TGTGCCAGCAGTTACCAGGGGGCTGGAAACACCATATATTTT
d_gene: TRBD2; v_gene: TRBV5-4; abundance: many; j_gene: TRBJ2-3; CDR3aa: CASSLGPSGSTDTQYF; CDR3nt: TGTGCCAGCAGCTTGGGGCCTAGCGGAAGCACAGATACGCAGTATTTT
d_gene: -; v_gene: TRBV7-3; abundance: many; j_gene: TRBJ2-2; CDR3aa: CASSSTNTGELFF; CDR3nt: TGTGCCAGCAGCTCAACGAACACCGGGGAGCTGTTTTTT
d_gene: -; v_gene: TRBV28; abundance: many; j_gene: TRBJ2-2; CDR3aa: CASSLSSALLNTGELFF; CDR3nt: TGTGCCAGCAGTTTATCCAGTGCCTTATTAAACACCGGGGAGCTGTTTTTT
d_gene: -; v_gene: TRBV11-2; abundance: many; j_gene: TRBJ2-5; CDR3aa: CASSLRTEQETQYF; CDR3nt: TGTGCCAGCAGCTTACGGACAGAACAAGAGACCCAGTACTTC
d_gene: -; v_gene: TRBV28; abundance: many; j_gene: TRBJ1-4; CDR3aa: CASSLGTGREKLFF; CDR3nt: TGTGCCAGCAGTTTAGGTACAGGCAGGGAAAAACTGTTTTTT
d_gene: -; v_gene: TRBV29-1; abundance: many; j_gene: TRBJ1-5; CDR3aa: CSVGGGGDQPQHF; CDR3nt: TGCAGCGTCGGAGGAGGGGGGGATCAGCCCCAGCATTTT
d_gene: TRBD2; v_gene: TRBV5-1; abundance: many; j_gene: TRBJ2-3; CDR3aa: CASSPRPSSGPSTDTQYF; CDR3nt: TGCGCCAGCAGCCCGAGGCCGTCTAGCGGCCCTAGCACAGATACGCAGTATTTT
d_gene: -; v_gene: TRBV28; abundance: many; j_gene: TRBJ2-5; CDR3aa: CASRRGTGAPKMTQYF; CDR3nt: TGTGCCAGCAGGCGGGGGACAGGCGCCCCCAAGATGACCCAGTACTTC
d_gene: TRBD2; v_gene: TRBV9; abundance: many; j_gene: TRBJ2-5; CDR3aa: CASSVGGGLTQETQYF; CDR3nt: TGTGCCAGCAGCGTAGGGGGAGGGCTAACCCAAGAGACCCAGTACTTC
d_gene: -; v_gene: TRBV9; abundance: many; j_gene: TRBJ2-2; CDR3aa: CASSVVGDRTGELFF; CDR3nt: TGTGCCAGCAGCGTAGTAGGGGATCGGACCGGGGAGCTGTTTTTT
d_gene: -; v_gene: TRBV19; abundance: few; j_gene: TRBJ2-7; CDR3aa: CASSYRGQTYEQYF; CDR3nt: TGTGCCAGTAGTTACCGGGGACAAACTTACGAGCAGTACTTC
d_gene: TRBD2; v_gene: TRBV5-5; abundance: many; j_gene: TRBJ2-3; CDR3aa: CASSPSTSGEYTQYF; CDR3nt: TGTGCCAGCAGCCCGTCGACTAGCGGGGAGTATACGCAGTATTTT
d_gene: TRBD1; v_gene: TRBV19; abundance: many; j_gene: TRBJ2-4; CDR3aa: CASTEQGAAKNIQYF; CDR3nt: TGTGCCAGTACTGAACAGGGGGCGGCCAAAAACATTCAGTACTTC
d_gene: TRBD1; v_gene: TRBV13; abundance: many; j_gene: TRBJ1-1; CDR3aa: CASSASRTGSLNTEAFF; CDR3nt: TGTGCCAGCAGCGCCTCCAGGACAGGGTCTCTGAACACTGAAGCTTTCTTT
d_gene: TRBD2; v_gene: TRBV7-6; abundance: many; j_gene: TRBJ2-3; CDR3aa: CASSHATRGEVTDTQYF; CDR3nt: TGTGCCAGCAGCCATGCGACGCGGGGGGAGGTGACAGATACGCAGTATTTT
d_gene: -; v_gene: TRBV5-1; abundance: many; j_gene: TRBJ2-3; CDR3aa: CASSDTASTDTQYF; CDR3nt: TGCGCCAGCAGCGACACGGCTAGCACAGATACGCAGTATTTT
d_gene: -; v_gene: TRBV27; abundance: many; j_gene: TRBJ1-1; CDR3aa: CASSQTSRGLGTEAFF; CDR3nt: TGTGCCAGCAGCCAGACCTCGCGAGGGCTTGGCACTGAAGCTTTCTTT
d_gene: -; v_gene: TRBV18; abundance: many; j_gene: TRBJ2-1; CDR3aa: CASSPTKAGTSYNEQFF; CDR3nt: TGTGCCAGCTCACCTACTAAGGCGGGGACCTCCTACAATGAGCAGTTCTTC
d_gene: TRBD1; v_gene: TRBV6-5; abundance: many; j_gene: TRBJ2-7; CDR3aa: CASSRSGDRDPYF; CDR3nt: TGTGCCAGCAGTAGATCCGGCGACAGGGACCCGTACTTC
d_gene: -; v_gene: TRBV28; abundance: many; j_gene: TRBJ1-3; CDR3aa: CASSLFLGQASGNTIYF; CDR3nt: TGTGCCAGCAGTTTATTTTTAGGCCAGGCCTCTGGAAACACCATATATTTT
d_gene: -; v_gene: TRBV7-8; abundance: many; j_gene: TRBJ2-2; CDR3aa: CASEGGPNTGELFF; CDR3nt: TGTGCCAGCGAGGGAGGACCGAACACCGGGGAGCTGTTTTTT
d_gene: TRBD1; v_gene: TRBV7-2; abundance: many; j_gene: TRBJ1-5; CDR3aa: CASSSGGSSQPQHF; CDR3nt: TGTGCCAGCAGCTCAGGGGGCTCCAGCCAGCCCCAGCATTTT
d_gene: TRBD2; v_gene: TRBV18; abundance: many; j_gene: TRBJ2-7; CDR3aa: CASSPSTSGGEQYF; CDR3nt: TGTGCCAGCTCACCATCGACTAGCGGTGGCGAGCAGTACTTC
d_gene: -; v_gene: TRBV11-2; abundance: many; j_gene: TRBJ2-7; CDR3aa: CASSLSGPGVLPYEQYF; CDR3nt: TGTGCCAGCAGCTTAAGTGGGCCCGGGGTTCTGCCCTACGAGCAGTACTTC
d_gene: -; v_gene: TRBV10-3; abundance: many; j_gene: TRBJ1-1; CDR3aa: CAIRTDQEYTEAFF; CDR3nt: TGTGCCATCAGAACTGATCAGGAATACACTGAAGCTTTCTTT
d_gene: TRBD2; v_gene: TRBV4-1; abundance: many; j_gene: TRBJ2-2; CDR3aa: CASSRQPTSGRATGELFF; CDR3nt: TGCGCCAGCAGCCGACAACCGACTAGCGGGAGGGCCACCGGGGAGCTGTTTTTT
d_gene: -; v_gene: TRBV11-3; abundance: many; j_gene: TRBJ2-1; CDR3aa: CASSSAFGEDDEQFF; CDR3nt: TGTGCCAGCAGCTCCGCTTTTGGGGAGGACGATGAGCAGTTCTTC
d_gene: -; v_gene: TRBV6-6; abundance: many; j_gene: TRBJ2-1; CDR3aa: CASSYQQGQFF; CDR3nt: TGTGCCAGCAGTTACCAACAGGGGCAGTTCTTC
d_gene: TRBD2; v_gene: TRBV4-2; abundance: many; j_gene: TRBJ2-1; CDR3aa: CASSLFSGYDNEQFF; CDR3nt: TGTGCCAGCAGCCTATTTAGCGGGTATGACAATGAGCAGTTCTTC
d_gene: -; v_gene: TRBV12-2; abundance: many; j_gene: TRBJ1-2; CDR3aa: CASRRQGNGYTF; CDR3nt: TGTGCAAGTCGTAGACAGGGGAATGGCTACACCTTC
d_gene: -; v_gene: TRBV28; abundance: -; j_gene: TRBJ1-6; CDR3aa: CASSPREGRSPLHF; CDR3nt: TGTGCCAGCAGCCCGCGGGAGGGTCGATCACCCCTCCACTTT
d_gene: -; v_gene: TRBV19; abundance: many; j_gene: TRBJ2-3; CDR3aa: CASSIGVVGTDTQYF; CDR3nt: TGTGCCAGTAGTATAGGAGTGGTTGGCACAGATACGCAGTATTTT
d_gene: -; v_gene: TRBV6-5; abundance: many; j_gene: TRBJ2-5; CDR3aa: CASSLNTLPETQYF; CDR3nt: TGTGCCAGCAGCCTGAATACTCTCCCGGAGACCCAGTACTTC
d_gene: TRBD1; v_gene: TRBV10-2; abundance: many; j_gene: TRBJ1-6; CDR3aa: CASSEGQGTDSPLHF; CDR3nt: TGCGCCAGCAGTGAGGGACAGGGGACTGATTCACCCCTCCACTTT
d_gene: -; v_gene: TRBV2; abundance: many; j_gene: TRBJ1-1; CDR3aa: CASTLGGATEAFF; CDR3nt: TGTGCCAGCACGTTGGGGGGGGCCACTGAAGCTTTCTTT
d_gene: -; v_gene: TRBV9; abundance: many; j_gene: TRBJ2-3; CDR3aa: CASSVVAGAETTSTDTQYF; CDR3nt: TGTGCCAGCAGCGTAGTTGCGGGCGCGGAGACCACTAGCACAGATACGCAGTATTTT
d_gene: TRBD1; v_gene: TRBV5-4; abundance: many; j_gene: TRBJ2-7; CDR3aa: CASSLRTGGPPRDEQYF; CDR3nt: TGTGCCAGCAGCCTGAGGACAGGGGGCCCTCCCCGGGACGAGCAGTACTTC
d_gene: -; v_gene: TRBV5-1; abundance: many; j_gene: TRBJ2-7; CDR3aa: CASSLPTETYEQYF; CDR3nt: TGCGCCAGCAGCCTCCCAACAGAGACCTACGAGCAGTACTTC
d_gene: -; v_gene: TRBV5-5; abundance: many; j_gene: TRBJ2-2; CDR3aa: CASSFPPREPGELFF; CDR3nt: TGTGCCAGCAGCTTTCCCCCAAGGGAGCCCGGGGAGCTGTTTTTT
d_gene: TRBD1; v_gene: TRBV5-6; abundance: many; j_gene: TRBJ1-1; CDR3aa: CASSSRDRVPEAFF; CDR3nt: TGTGCCAGCAGCTCCCGGGACAGGGTCCCTGAAGCTTTCTTT
d_gene: TRBD2; v_gene: TRBV5-6; abundance: many; j_gene: TRBJ2-5; CDR3aa: CASSTVPGLAGWGETQYF; CDR3nt: TGTGCCAGCAGCACTGTCCCGGGACTAGCGGGCTGGGGGGAGACCCAGTACTTC
d_gene: TRBD2; v_gene: TRBV7-7; abundance: many; j_gene: TRBJ2-2; CDR3aa: CASSPRWLAGNTGELFF; CDR3nt: TGTGCTAGCAGCCCGCGCTGGCTAGCGGGCAACACCGGGGAGCTGTTTTTT
d_gene: TRBD2; v_gene: TRBV28; abundance: many; j_gene: TRBJ2-5; CDR3aa: CASSLWGGETQYF; CDR3nt: TGTGCCAGCAGTTTATGGGGGGGGGAGACCCAGTACTTC